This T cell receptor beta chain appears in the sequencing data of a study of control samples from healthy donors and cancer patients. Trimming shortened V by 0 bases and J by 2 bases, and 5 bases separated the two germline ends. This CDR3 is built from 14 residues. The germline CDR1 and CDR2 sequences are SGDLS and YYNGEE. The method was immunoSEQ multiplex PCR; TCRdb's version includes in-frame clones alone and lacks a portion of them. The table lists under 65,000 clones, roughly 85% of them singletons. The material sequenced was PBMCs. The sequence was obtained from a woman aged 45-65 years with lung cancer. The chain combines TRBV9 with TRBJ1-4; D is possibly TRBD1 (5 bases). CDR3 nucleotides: TGTGCCAGCAGCGTAGGGGGGACTAATGAAAAACTGTTTTTT. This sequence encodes CASSVGGTNEKLFF. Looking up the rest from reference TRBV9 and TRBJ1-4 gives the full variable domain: DSGVTQTPKHLITATGQRVTLRCSPRSGDLSVYWYQQSLDQGLQFLIQYYNGEERAKGNILERFSAQQFPDLHSELNLSSLELGDSALYFCASSVGGTNEKLFFGSGTQLSVL.